Included here is one TCR beta chain sequence, with context. The antigen remains unidentified. Both 60 Vbeta primers and 13 Jbeta primers went into the PCR. Assay used: immunoSEQ multiplex PCR; TCRdb lists only in-frame clones, some missing. This sample has around 130,000 clones, with roughly four fifths found just once. In germline, CDR1 is LGHNA, CDR2 YNFKEQ. There are 17 residues in the CDR3. V was pared by 0 bases and J by 8 bases, with 8 bases of the junction left unmatched. This sample was taken from a study of cytomegalovirus exposure and HLA in healthy donors. Overall study findings and caveats: The study reported that TCR beta sequences accurately predicted HLA-A and HLA-B alleles in most subjects. Later on, an analysis tied 18,000 or so TCR beta sequences to HLA alleles at 0.05 false discovery rate. In a later analysis, TCR beta V- and J-gene trimming showed a link to a missense DCLRE1C variant.

The TCR originated in a male donor in good health and CMV-seropositive. V is TRBV4-2 and J is TRBJ2-1, with TRBD2 matching over 12 bases. Sequenced input: PBMCs. CDR3 sequence: CASSQDTRASGRDEQFF. The DNA for the CDR3 is TGTGCCAGCAGCCAAGATACGAGGGCTAGCGGGAGGGATGAGCAGTTCTTC.